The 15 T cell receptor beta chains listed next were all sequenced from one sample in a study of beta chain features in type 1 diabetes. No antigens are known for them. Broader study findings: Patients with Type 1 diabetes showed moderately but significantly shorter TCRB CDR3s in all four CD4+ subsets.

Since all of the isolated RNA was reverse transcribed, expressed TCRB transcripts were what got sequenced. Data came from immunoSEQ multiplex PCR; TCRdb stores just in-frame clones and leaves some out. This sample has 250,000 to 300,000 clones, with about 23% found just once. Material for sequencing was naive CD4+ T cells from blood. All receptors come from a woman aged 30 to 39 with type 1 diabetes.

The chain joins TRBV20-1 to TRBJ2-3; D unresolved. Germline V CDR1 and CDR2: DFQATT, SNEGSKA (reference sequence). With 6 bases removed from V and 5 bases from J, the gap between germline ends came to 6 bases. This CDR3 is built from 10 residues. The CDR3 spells CSAAQDTQYF. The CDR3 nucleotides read TGCAGTGCAGCGCAAGATACGCAGTATTTT.

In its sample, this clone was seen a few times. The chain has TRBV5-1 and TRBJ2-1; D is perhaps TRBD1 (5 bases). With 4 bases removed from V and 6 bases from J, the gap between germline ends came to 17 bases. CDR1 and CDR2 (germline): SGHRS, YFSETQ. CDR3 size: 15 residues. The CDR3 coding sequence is TGCGCCAGCAGCCTGGATATTGGACAATTCAATGAGCAGTTCTTC. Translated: CASSLDIGQFNEQFF.

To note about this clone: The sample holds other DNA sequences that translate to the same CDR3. The CDR3 nucleotides are TGTGCCAGCAGCCTGACCGGGGATACGCAGTATTTT. Protein product: CASSLTGDTQYF. V and J are TRBV7-2 and TRBJ2-3; no definite D call. V lost 5 bases and J 6 bases, leaving 9 bases between the germline ends. Germline V lookup: CDR1 SGHTA, CDR2 FQGNSA. The CDR3 loop spans 12 amino acids. The whole variable domain, remainder taken from reference TRBV7-2 and TRBJ2-3, is GAGVSQSPSNKVTEKGKDVELRCDPISGHTALYWYRQSLGQGLEFLIYFQGNSAPDKSGLPSDRFSAERTGGSVSTLTIQRTQQEDSAVYLCASSLTGDTQYFGPGTRLTVL.

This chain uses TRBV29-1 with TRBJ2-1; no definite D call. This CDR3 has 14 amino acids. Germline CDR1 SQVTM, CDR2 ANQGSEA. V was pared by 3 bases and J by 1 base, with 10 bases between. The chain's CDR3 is CSVEISVSYNEQFF. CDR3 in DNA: TGCAGCGTTGAGATAAGCGTATCCTACAATGAGCAGTTCTTC.

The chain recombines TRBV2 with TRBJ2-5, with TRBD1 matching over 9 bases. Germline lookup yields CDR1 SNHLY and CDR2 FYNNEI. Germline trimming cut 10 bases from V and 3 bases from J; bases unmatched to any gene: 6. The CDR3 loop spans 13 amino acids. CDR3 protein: CATGQGWEETQYF. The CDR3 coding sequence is TGTGCCACAGGACAGGGGTGGGAAGAGACCCAGTACTTC.

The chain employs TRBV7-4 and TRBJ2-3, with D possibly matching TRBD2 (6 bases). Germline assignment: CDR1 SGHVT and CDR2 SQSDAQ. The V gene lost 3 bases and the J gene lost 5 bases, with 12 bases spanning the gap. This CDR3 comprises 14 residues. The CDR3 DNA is TGTGCCAGCAGCTTCCTACCGGGGGTAGATACGCAGTATTTT. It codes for CASSFLPGVDTQYF.

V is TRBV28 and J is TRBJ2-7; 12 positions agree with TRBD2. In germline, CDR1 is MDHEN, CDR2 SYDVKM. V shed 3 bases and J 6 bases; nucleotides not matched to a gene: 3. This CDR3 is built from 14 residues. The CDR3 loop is CASSFRLAGVEQYF. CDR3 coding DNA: TGTGCCAGCAGTTTTAGACTAGCGGGAGTCGAGCAGTACTTC.

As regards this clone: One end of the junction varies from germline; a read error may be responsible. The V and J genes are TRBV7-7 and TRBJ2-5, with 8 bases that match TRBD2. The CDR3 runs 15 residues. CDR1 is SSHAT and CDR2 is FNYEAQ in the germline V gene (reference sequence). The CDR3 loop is CASSFSSGRGETQYF. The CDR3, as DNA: TGTGCTAGCAGCTTCTCAAGCGGGAGAGGAGAGACCCAGTACTTC.

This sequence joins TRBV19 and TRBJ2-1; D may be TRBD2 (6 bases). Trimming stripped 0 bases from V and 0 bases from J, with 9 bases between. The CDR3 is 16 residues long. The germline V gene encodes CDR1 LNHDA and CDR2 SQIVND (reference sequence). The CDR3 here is CASSIDGGVSYNEQFF. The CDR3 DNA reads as TGTGCCAGTAGTATAGACGGAGGGGTCTCCTACAATGAGCAGTTCTTC. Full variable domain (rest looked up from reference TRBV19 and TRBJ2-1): DGGITQSPKYLFRKEGQNVTLSCEQNLNHDAMYWYRQDPGQGLRLIYYSQIVNDFQKGDIAEGYSVSREKKESFPLTVTSAQKNPTAFYLCASSIDGGVSYNEQFFGPGTRLTVL.

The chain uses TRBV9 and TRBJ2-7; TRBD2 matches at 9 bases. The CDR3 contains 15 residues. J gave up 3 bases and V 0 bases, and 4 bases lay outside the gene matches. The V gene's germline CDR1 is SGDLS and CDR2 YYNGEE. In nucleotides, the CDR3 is TGTGCCAGCAGCGTAGATGCTAGCGGGAACTACGAGCAGTACTTC. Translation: CASSVDASGNYEQYF.

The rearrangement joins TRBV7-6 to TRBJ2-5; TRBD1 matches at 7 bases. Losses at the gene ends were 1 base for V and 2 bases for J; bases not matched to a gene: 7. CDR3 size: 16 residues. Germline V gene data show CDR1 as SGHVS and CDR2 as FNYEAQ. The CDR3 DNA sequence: TGTGCCAGCAGCTTAGGGCGACAGGGAAGACAAGAGACCCAGTACTTC. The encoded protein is CASSLGRQGRQETQYF.

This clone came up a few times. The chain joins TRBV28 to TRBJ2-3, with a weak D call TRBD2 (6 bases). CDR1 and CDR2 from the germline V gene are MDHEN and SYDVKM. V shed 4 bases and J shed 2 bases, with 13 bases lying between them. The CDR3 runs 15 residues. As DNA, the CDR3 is TGTGCCAGCAGTTCGGGGGTTGGGATCACAGATACGCAGTATTTT. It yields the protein CASSSGVGITDTQYF.

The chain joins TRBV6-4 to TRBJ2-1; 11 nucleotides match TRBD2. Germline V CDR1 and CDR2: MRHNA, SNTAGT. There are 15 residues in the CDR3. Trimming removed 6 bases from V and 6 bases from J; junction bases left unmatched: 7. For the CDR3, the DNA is TGTGCCAGCAGCCCTGGACTAGCGGGCCGCAATGAGCAGTTCTTC. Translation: CASSPGLAGRNEQFF.

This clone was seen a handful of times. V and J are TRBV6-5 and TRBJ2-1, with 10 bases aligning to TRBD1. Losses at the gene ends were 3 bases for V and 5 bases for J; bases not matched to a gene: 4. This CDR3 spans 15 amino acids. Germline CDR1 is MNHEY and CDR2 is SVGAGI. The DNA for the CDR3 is TGTGCCAGCAGTTATGAGACAGGGGGCCACAATGAGCAGTTCTTC. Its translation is CASSYETGGHNEQFF.

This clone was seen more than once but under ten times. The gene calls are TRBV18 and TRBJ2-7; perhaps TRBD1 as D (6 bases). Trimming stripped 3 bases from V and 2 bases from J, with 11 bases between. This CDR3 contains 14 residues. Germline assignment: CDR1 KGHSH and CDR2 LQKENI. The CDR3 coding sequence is TGTGCCAGCTCACCCGACAGGACAACCTACGAGCAGTACTTC. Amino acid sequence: CASSPDRTTYEQYF.